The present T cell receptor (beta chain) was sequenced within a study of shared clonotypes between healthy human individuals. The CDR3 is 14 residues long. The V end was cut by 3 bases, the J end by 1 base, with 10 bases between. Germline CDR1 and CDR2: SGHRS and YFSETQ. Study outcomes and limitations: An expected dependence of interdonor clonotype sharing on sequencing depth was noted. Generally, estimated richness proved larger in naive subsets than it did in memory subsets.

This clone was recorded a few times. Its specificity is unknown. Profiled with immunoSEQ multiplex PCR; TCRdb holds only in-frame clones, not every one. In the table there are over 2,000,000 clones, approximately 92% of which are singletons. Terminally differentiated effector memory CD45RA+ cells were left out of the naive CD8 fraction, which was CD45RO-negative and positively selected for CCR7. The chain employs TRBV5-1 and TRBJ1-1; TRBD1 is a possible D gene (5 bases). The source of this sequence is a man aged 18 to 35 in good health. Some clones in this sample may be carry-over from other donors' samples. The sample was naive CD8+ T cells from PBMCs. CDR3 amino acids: CASSYGGENTEAFF. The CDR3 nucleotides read TGCGCCAGCAGCTATGGAGGGGAGAACACTGAAGCTTTCTTT.